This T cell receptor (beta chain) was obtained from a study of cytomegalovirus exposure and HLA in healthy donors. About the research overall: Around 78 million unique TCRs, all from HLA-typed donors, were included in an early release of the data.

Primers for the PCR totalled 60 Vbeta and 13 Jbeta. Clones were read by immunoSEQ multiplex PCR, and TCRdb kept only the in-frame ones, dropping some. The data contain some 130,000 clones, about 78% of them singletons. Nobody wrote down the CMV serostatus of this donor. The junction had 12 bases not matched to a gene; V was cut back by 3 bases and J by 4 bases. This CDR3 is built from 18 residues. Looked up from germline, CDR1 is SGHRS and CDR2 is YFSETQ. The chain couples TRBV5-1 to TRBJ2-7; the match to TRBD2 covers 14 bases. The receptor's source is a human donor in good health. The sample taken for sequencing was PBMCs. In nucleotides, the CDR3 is TGCGCCAGCAGCTCAGGACTAGCGGGAGGCCCCGCGTCGTACGAGCAGTACTTC. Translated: CASSSGLAGGPASYEQYF.